Following are 23 T cell receptor beta chains from one sample sequenced in a study of esophageal squamous cell carcinoma under preoperative chemotherapy. Time point described: after preoperative PTX-NDP chemotherapy. MiXCR was run by TCRdb on the PCR reads, yielding one entry per CDR3 protein. The sample consists of about 19,000 distinct CDR3 sequences, more than 45% of them appearing once. Specimen collection occurred from a patient given preoperative chemotherapy. These receptors were taken from a human donor with esophageal squamous cell carcinoma. The donor label of this sample is uncertain.

Turning to this clonotype: The junction shows a germline mismatch at one end, possibly a read error. The chain combines TRBV7-2 with TRBJ2-3, with TRBD2 as a possible D gene (6 bases). Per germline, CDR1 SGHTA and CDR2 FQGNSA. This CDR3 has 15 amino acids. CDR3 bases: TGTGCCAGCAGCTTGGGTAGCGGTGAGACAGATACGCAGTATTTC. Translation gives CASSLGSGETDTQYF.

About this clonotype itself: Sequence at one end of the junction differs from germline and may be a read error. The chain carries TRBV7-2 and TRBJ2-3, with D possibly TRBD2 on 5 matching bases. The DNA matches TRBJ2-5 better at its end, which makes the J call doubtful. The CDR3 sequence is 17 residues long. Germline CDR1 reads SGHTA; CDR2 reads FQGNSA. CDR3 nucleotides: TGTGCCAGCAGCGTGGGCGGTGCGGGCCGTGGCAAAGATACCCAGTACTTC. Amino acid sequence: CASSVGGAGRGKDTQYF.

The chain carries TRBV19 and TRBJ1-1, with D unresolved. Germline V lookup: CDR1 LNHDA, CDR2 SQIVND (reference sequence). The CDR3 runs to 15 residues. Trimming took off 1 base at V and 2 bases at J, with 11 bases between the two ends. CDR3 DNA: TGTGCCAGTAGTATAGGCGCCTACCGCAACACTGAAGCTTTCTTT. Amino acid sequence: CASSIGAYRNTEAFF.

The V and J genes are TRBV20-1 and TRBJ2-3; D is perhaps TRBD2 (6 bases). This CDR3 region has 13 residues. Per germline, CDR1 DFQATT and CDR2 SNEGSKA (reference sequence). The CDR3 DNA sequence: TGCGTTGCGGGGCTGGGAGGAGAACGTACGCAGTATTTT. Its protein is CVAGLGGERTQYF.

Comment on this clonotype: One end of the junction does not line up with germline, which may come from a read error. V is TRBV5-1 and J is TRBJ2-3; D assignment may be TRBD1 or TRBD2 (5 bases each). Germline CDR1 is SGHRS and CDR2 is YFSETQ. This CDR3 is 18 amino acids long. CDR3 bases: TGCGCCAGCAGCTTCCTGGGCCTCCAGCCGGGGAGCACAGGTACGCAGTATTTT. Its protein is CASSFLGLQPGSTGTQYF.

In this sample, this clonotype turned up a few times. V is TRBV7-2 and J is TRBJ2-3, with D perhaps matching TRBD2 (6 bases). The J call is in doubt because the DNA end fits TRBJ2-7 better. This CDR3 has 14 amino acids. CDR1 is SGHTA, CDR2 FQGNSA, per germline. CDR3 loop: CASSLGGGVNEQYF. The CDR3 nucleotides read TGTGCCAGCAGCTTAGGCGGCGGGGTAAATGAGCAGTACTTC.

For this clonotype: The conserved phenylalanine or tryptophan normally closing the CDR3 is absent here, so this likely arose from a read error. CDR3 nucleotides: TGTGCCAGCAGCCCTACCGGGGACAAAGCGACCCAGTACTCG. Translation: CASSPTGDKATQYS. The chain recombines TRBV7-2 with TRBJ2-5, with a tentative D call TRBD1 (6 bases). V gave up 5 bases and J gave up 7 bases, with 17 bases separating them. The germline CDR1 and CDR2 sequences are SGHTA and FQGNSA. This CDR3 is built from 14 residues.

This clonotype was found many times. V is TRBV7-2 and J is TRBJ2-1, with a weak D call TRBD2 (7 bases). V was shortened by 2 bases and J by 4 bases, with 15 bases between the two germline ends. This CDR3 is 16 amino acids long. The germline gives CDR1 SGHTA, CDR2 FQGNSA. Written as DNA, the CDR3 is TGTGCCAGCAGCTTATATGTCAGGGGAGGGTACAATGAGCAGTTCTTC. It specifies CASSLYVRGGYNEQFF.

This sequence joins TRBV6-2 or TRBV6-3 and TRBJ2-7, with 8 bases that match TRBD1. Per the germline V gene, CDR1 is MNHEY and CDR2 is SVGEGT. V lost 7 bases to trimming and J lost 3 bases; unmatched junction nucleotides: 14. The CDR3 is 16 amino acids. CDR3 in amino acids: CASKDFTGGRHYEQYF. In DNA form, the CDR3 reads TGTGCCAGCAAGGATTTTACAGGGGGAAGACACTACGAGCAGTACTTC.

At least ten counts were recorded for this clonotype. The V gene is TRBV7-8, the J gene TRBJ2-5; D possibly corresponds to TRBD2 (6 bases). V lost 3 bases and J 4 bases, leaving 9 bases between the germline ends. The CDR3 is made up of 13 amino acids. From germline, CDR1 is SGHVS and CDR2 FQNEAQ. CDR3 amino acids: CASSFFGGETQYF. CDR3 sequence (DNA): TGTGCCAGCAGCTTCTTCGGGGGAGAGACCCAGTACTTC.

This clonotype was recorded at least ten times. The rearrangement joins TRBV6-5 to TRBJ2-1; D is unclear. Trimming cost V 0 bases and J 13 bases, with 16 bases left between them. This CDR3 is 14 amino acids long. The V gene's germline CDR1 is MNHEY and CDR2 SVGAGI. The CDR3 reads CASSYSRRQETQFF. DNA for the CDR3: TGTGCCAGCAGTTACTCCCGCAGGCAAGAGACCCAGTTCTTC.

This clonotype was seen ten or more times. The rearrangement uses TRBV7-2 and TRBJ2-1; 8 bases match TRBD1. V shed 1 base, J shed 12 bases, and the junction held 11 bases outside the gene matches. The CDR3 has 15 residues. The germline CDR1 and CDR2 sequences are SGHTA and FQGNSA. The chain's CDR3 is CASSLGIGQGARQFF. In DNA, the CDR3 is TGTGCCAGCAGCTTAGGAATAGGGCAGGGGGCCAGGCAGTTCTTC.

This clonotype was seen at least ten times. The chain uses TRBV6-1 and TRBJ2-5, with TRBD2 matching 8 bases. Germline-derived CDR1 and CDR2 are MNHNS and SASEGT. The CDR3 spans 13 residues. After removal of 2 bases from V and 11 bases from J, the junction contained 7 bases not matched to a gene. The CDR3: CASSERGGARQYF. In DNA form, the CDR3 reads TGTGCCAGCAGTGAACGGGGGGGCGCTCGGCAGTACTTC.

Details on this clonotype: One junction end does not reproduce the germline sequence, and a read error may be involved. The chain recombines TRBV7-3 with TRBJ2-3; TRBD1 or TRBD2 may be the D gene (6 bases each). This CDR3 comprises 15 residues. Germline loops: CDR1 SGHTA, CDR2 FQGTGA. The CDR3 region is CASSAGRGEKDIQYF. The CDR3 nucleotides read TGTGCCAGCAGCGCGGGTAGGGGGGAGAAAGATATTCAGTATTTC.

This clonotype was detected once. This chain links TRBV6-1 with TRBJ2-7; TRBD2 matches at 10 bases. The last part of the DNA fits TRBJ2-5 better; the J call may be wrong. Germline values: CDR1 MNHNS, CDR2 SASEGT. The CDR3 is 15 residues long. The CDR3 spells CASSAVAGGQETQYF. CDR3 bases: TGTGCCAGCAGTGCCGTAGCGGGGGGCCAAGAGACCCAGTACTTC.

This clonotype was counted a single time. V is TRBV6-5 and J is TRBJ2-1, with unresolved D. The J call is in doubt because the DNA end fits TRBJ2-7 better. Per germline, CDR1 MNHEY and CDR2 SVGAGI. The CDR3 is 13 residues long. The CDR3 DNA follows: TGTGCCAGCAGTTACTCGGGTTACAATGAGCAGTACTTC. Its translation is CASSYSGYNEQYF.

The rearrangement joins TRBV7-3 to TRBJ2-5; TRBD2 aligns across 12 bases. The J call may be mistaken, given a closer DNA end match to TRBJ2-7. Germline V lookup: CDR1 SGHTA, CDR2 FQGTGA. This CDR3 region has 15 residues. In DNA form, the CDR3 reads TGTGCCAGCAGCCGTGGACTAGCGGGACCTTACGAGCAGTACTTC. Encoded protein: CASSRGLAGPYEQYF.

The chain combines TRBV6-1 with TRBJ2-1; TRBD2 might be the D (5 bases). Germline values: CDR1 MNHNS, CDR2 SASEGT. This CDR3 region has 14 residues. With 3 bases removed from V and 8 bases from J, the gap between germline ends came to 14 bases. The DNA for the CDR3 is TGTGCCAGCAGTGAGAGGGCGAAAAGTGATGAGCAGTTCTTC. Protein: CASSERAKSDEQFF.

The V gene is TRBV11-3, the J gene TRBJ2-5; D might be TRBD1 (7 bases). The DNA end is more similar to TRBJ2-1, so the J call may be wrong. The V gene's germline CDR1 is SGHNT and CDR2 YENEEA. The CDR3 is 15 amino acids. For the CDR3, the DNA is TGTGCCAGCAGCCCCAGGGGGGCCGTCGGGAAGTCCCAGTTCTTC. Residues: CASSPRGAVGKSQFF.

The sample holds many counts of this clonotype. The chain couples TRBV11-3 to TRBJ2-5; 7 bases align to TRBD1. CDR3 length: 14 residues. Germline values: CDR1 SGHNT, CDR2 YENEEA. V gave up 4 bases and J gave up 3 bases; unmatched junction bases: 5. CDR3: CASSSGTEEETQYF. For the CDR3, the DNA is TGTGCCAGCAGCTCCGGGACAGAGGAAGAGACCCAGTACTTC.

The rearrangement joins TRBV7-2 to TRBJ2-1; D ambiguous. TRBJ2-5 explains the end of the DNA better; the J call may be wrong. The CDR3 is 14 amino acids. CDR1 is SGHTA and CDR2 is FQGNSA in the germline V gene. The CDR3 loop reads CASSPDRRRETQYF. CDR3 DNA sequence: TGTGCCAGCAGCCCAGACCGGCGTCGAGAGACCCAGTACTTC.

By share, this clonotype counts as medium-sized. The J gene is TRBJ1-1, the V gene TRBV12-3 or TRBV12-4; a possible D gene is TRBD1 (5 bases). There are 14 residues in the CDR3. Trimming removed 6 bases from V and 0 bases from J, with 11 bases in between. The CDR3 protein is CASRTGTLNTEAFF. The CDR3 DNA sequence: TGTGCCAGCAGAACCGGGACCCTGAACACTGAAGCTTTCTTT.

This clonotype has ten or more counts. CDR3 amino acids: CASSLSDGNTEAFF. CDR3 nucleotide sequence: TGTGCCAGCAGTTTGTCCGACGGGAACACTGAAGCTTTCTTT. V gene TRBV27 combines with J gene TRBJ1-1; D unresolved. Germline lookup yields CDR1 MNHEY and CDR2 SMNVEV (reference sequence). Trimming shortened V by 3 bases and J by 1 base, and 9 bases separated the two germline ends. There are 14 residues in the CDR3.